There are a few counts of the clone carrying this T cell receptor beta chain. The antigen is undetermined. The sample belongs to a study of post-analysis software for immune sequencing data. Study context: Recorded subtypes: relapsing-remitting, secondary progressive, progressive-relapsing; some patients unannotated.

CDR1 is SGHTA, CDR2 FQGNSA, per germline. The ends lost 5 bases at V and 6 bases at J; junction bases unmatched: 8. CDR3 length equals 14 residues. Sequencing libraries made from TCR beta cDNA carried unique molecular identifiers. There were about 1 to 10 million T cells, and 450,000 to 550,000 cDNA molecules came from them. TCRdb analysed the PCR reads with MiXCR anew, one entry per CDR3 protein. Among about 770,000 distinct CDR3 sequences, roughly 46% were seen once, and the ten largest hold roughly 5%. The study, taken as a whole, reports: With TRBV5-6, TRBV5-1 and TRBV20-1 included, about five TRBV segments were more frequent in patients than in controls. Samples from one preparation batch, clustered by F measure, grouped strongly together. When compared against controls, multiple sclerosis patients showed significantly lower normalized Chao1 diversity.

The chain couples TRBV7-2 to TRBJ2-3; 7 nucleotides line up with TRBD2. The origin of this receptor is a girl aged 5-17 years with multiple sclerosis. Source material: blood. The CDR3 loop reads CASSPGTTGDTQYF. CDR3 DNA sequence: TGTGCCAGCAGCCCGGGGACTACCGGGGATACGCAGTATTTT.